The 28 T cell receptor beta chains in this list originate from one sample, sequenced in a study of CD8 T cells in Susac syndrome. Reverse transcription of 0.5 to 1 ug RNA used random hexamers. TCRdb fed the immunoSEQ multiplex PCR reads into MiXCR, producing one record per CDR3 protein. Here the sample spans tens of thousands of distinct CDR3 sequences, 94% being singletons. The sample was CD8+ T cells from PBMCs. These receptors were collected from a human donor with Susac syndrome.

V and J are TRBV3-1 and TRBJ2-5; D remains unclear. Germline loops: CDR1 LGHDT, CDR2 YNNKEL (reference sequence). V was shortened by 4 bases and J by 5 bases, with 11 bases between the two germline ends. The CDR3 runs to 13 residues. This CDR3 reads CASSPALWETQYF. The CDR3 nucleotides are TGTGCCAGCAGCCCCGCTCTTTGGGAGACCCAGTACTTC.

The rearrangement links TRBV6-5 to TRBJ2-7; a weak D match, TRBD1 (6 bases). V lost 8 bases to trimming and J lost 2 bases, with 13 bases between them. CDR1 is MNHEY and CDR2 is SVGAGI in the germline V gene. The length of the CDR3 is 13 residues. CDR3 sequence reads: CASGRTAAYEQYF. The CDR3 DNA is TGTGCCAGCGGCCGGACAGCTGCCTACGAGCAGTACTTC.

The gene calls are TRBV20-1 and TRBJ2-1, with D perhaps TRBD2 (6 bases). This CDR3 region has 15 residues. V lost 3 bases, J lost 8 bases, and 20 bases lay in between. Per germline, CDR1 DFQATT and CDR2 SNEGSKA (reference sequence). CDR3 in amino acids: CSARRLEGLLDEQFF. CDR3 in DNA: TGCAGTGCTAGGAGATTGGAGGGGCTCTTGGATGAGCAGTTCTTC.

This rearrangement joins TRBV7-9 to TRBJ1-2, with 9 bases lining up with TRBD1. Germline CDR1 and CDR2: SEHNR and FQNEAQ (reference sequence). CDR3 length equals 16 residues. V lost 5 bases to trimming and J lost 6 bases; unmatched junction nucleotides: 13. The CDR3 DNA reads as TGTGCCAGCAGCGTTATCTTGCGGGACAGGGAGAATGGCTACACCTTC. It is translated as CASSVILRDRENGYTF.

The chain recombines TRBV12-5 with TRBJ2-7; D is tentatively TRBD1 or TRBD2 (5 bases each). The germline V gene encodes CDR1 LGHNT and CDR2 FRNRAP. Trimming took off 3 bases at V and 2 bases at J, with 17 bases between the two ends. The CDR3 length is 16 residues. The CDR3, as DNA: TGTGCTAGTGGTTTCTTCCGGGACCAGCCGCCCTACGAGCAGTACTTC. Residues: CASGFFRDQPPYEQYF. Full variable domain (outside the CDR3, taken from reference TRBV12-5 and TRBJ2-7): DARVTQTPRHKVTEMGQEVTMRCQPILGHNTVFWYRQTMMQGLELLAYFRNRAPLDDSGMPKDRFSAEMPDATLATLKIQPSEPRDSAVYFCASGFFRDQPPYEQYFGPGTRLTVT.

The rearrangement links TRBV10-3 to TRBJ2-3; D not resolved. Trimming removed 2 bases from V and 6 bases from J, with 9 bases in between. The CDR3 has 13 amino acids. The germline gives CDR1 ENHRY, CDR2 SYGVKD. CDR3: CAISEMFTDTQYF. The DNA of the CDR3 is TGTGCCATCAGTGAGATGTTCACCGATACGCAGTATTTT.

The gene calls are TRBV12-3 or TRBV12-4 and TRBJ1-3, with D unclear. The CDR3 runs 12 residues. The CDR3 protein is CGVRLDGNTIYF. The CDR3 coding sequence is TGTGGAGTGCGGTTGGATGGAAACACCATATATTTT.

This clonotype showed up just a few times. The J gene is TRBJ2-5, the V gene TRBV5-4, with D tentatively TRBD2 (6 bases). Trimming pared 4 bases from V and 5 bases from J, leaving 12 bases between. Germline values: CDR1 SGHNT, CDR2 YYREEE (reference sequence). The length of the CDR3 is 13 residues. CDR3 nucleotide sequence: TGTGCCAGCAGCCCCCGGGGGTCGGAGACCCAGTACTTC. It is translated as CASSPRGSETQYF. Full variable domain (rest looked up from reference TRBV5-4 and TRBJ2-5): ETGVTQSPTHLIKTRGQQVTLRCSSQSGHNTVSWYQQALGQGPQFIFQYYREEENGRGNFPPRFSGLQFPNYSSELNVNALELDDSALYLCASSPRGSETQYFGPGTRLLVL.

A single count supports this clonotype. The CDR3 DNA reads as TGTGCCAGTAGTAGTGGGACAGGGGGCTGGAATGAGCAGTTCTTC. Translated: CASSSGTGGWNEQFF. This chain connects TRBV19 to TRBJ2-1, with 12 positions matching TRBD1. The CDR3 has 15 amino acids. CDR1 is LNHDA, CDR2 SQIVND, per germline (reference sequence). V dropped 4 bases and J dropped 7; count of bases not matched to a gene: 5.

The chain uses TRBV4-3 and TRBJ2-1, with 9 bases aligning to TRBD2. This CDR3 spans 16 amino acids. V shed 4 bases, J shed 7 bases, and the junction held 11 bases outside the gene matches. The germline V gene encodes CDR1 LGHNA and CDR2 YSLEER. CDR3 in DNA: TGCGCCAGCAGCCCAAGAATAGCGGGAGAATCGAATGAGCAGTTCTTC. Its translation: CASSPRIAGESNEQFF.

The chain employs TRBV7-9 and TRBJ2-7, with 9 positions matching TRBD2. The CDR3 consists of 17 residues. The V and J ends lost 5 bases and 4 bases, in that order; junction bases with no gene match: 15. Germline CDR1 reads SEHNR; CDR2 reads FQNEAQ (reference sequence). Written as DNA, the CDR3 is TGTGCCAGCAGCCCCCGACCGACTAGCGGAAGAGGTTACGAGCAGTACTTC. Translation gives CASSPRPTSGRGYEQYF.

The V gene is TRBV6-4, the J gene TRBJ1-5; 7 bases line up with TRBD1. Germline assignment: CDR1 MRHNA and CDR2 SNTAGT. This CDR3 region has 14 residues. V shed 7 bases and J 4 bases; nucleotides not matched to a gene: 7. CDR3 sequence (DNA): TGTGCCAGCATAGGGAGACAGGGAAATCAGCCCCAGCATTTT. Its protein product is CASIGRQGNQPQHF.

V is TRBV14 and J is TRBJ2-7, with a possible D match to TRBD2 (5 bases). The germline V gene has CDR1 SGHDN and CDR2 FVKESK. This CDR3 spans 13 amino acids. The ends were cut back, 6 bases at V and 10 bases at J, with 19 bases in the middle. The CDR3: CASRPSGKKVQYF. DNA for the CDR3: TGTGCCAGCAGGCCATCCGGGAAAAAGGTACAGTACTTC. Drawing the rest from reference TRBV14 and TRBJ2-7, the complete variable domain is EAGVTQFPSHSVIEKGQTVTLRCDPISGHDNLYWYRRVMGKEIKFLLHFVKESKQDESGMPNNRFLAERTGGTYSTLKVQPAELEDSGVYFCASRPSGKKVQYFGPGTRLTVT.

CDR3 protein: CSTRGAWSNEQFF. For the CDR3, the DNA is TGCAGTACCAGGGGGGCCTGGAGCAATGAGCAGTTCTTC. The chain links TRBV20-1 to TRBJ2-1; D is perhaps TRBD1 (7 bases). Per the germline V gene, CDR1 is DFQATT and CDR2 is SNEGSKA (reference sequence). The CDR3 covers 13 residues. The ends were cut back, 8 bases at V and 6 bases at J, with 17 bases in the middle.

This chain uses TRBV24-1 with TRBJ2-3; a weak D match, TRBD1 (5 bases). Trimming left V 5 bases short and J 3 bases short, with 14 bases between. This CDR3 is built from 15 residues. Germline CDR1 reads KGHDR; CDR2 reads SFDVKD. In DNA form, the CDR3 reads TGTGCCACCAGTGTCCCGCGAAGGGGAACAGATACGCAGTATTTT. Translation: CATSVPRRGTDTQYF.

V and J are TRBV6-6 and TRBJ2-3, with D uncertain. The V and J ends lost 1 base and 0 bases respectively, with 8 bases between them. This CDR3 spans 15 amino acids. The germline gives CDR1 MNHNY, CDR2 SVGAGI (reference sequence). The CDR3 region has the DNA TGTGCCAGCAGTTACTGGGCAGCTAGCACAGATACGCAGTATTTT. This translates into CASSYWAASTDTQYF.

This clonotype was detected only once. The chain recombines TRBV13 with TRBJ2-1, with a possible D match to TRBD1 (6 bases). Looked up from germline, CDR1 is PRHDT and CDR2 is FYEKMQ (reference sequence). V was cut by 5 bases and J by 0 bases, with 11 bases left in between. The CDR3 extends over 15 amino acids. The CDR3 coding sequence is TGTGCCAGCAGCCCCGACAGGAGCTCCTACAATGAGCAGTTCTTC. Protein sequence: CASSPDRSSYNEQFF. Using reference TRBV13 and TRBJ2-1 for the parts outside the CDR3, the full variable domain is AAGVIQSPRHLIKEKRETATLKCYPIPRHDTVYWYQQGPGQDPQFLISFYEKMQSDKGSIPDRFSAQQFSDYHSELNMSSLELGDSALYFCASSPDRSSYNEQFFGPGTRLTVL.

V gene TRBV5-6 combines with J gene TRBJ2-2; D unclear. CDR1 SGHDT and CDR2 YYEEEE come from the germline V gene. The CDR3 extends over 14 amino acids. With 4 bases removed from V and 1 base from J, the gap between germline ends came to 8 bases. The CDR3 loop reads CASSPDLNTGELFF. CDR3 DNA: TGTGCCAGCAGCCCTGACTTGAACACCGGGGAGCTGTTTTTT.

The CDR3 bases are TGTGCCAGCACTCCCTTGGACAGATCCTACGAGCAGTACTTC. Translation gives CASTPLDRSYEQYF. The J gene is TRBJ2-7, the V gene TRBV27, with D maybe TRBD1 (6 bases). This CDR3 is built from 14 residues. Germline V gives CDR1 MNHEY, CDR2 SMNVEV (reference sequence). V lost 7 bases to trimming and J lost 1 base, with 14 bases between them.

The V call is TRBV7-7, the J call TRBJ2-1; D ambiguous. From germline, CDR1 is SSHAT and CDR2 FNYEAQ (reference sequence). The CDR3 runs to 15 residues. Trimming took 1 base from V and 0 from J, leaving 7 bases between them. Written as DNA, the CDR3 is TGTGCCAGCAGCTTAGACCGGAGCTCCTACAATGAGCAGTTCTTC. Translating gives CASSLDRSSYNEQFF.

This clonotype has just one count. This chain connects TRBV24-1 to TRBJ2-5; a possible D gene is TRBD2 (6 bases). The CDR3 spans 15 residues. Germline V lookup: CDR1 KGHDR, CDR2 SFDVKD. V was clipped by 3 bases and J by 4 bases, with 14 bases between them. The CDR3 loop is CATSDRIVGGETQYF. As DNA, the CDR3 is TGTGCCACCAGTGATCGAATCGTCGGGGGAGAGACCCAGTACTTC.

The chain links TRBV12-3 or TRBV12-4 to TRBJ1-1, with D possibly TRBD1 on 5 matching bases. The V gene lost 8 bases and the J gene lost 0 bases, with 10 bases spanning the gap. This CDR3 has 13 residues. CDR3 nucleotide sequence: TGTGCCAGCGACAGTTACATGAACACTGAAGCTTTCTTT. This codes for CASDSYMNTEAFF.

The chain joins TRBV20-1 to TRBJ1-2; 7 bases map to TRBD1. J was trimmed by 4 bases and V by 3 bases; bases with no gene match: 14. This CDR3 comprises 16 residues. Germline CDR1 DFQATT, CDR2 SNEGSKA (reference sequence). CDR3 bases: TGCAGTGCTAGCAACCTCGGGGACAGCTCTCCCTATGGCTACACCTTC. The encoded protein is CSASNLGDSSPYGYTF.

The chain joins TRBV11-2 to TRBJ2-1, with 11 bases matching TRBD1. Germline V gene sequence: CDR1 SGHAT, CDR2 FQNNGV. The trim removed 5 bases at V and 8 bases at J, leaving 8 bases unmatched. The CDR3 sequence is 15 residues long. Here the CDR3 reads CASSTGTGGRYEQFF. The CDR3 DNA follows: TGTGCCAGCAGCACCGGGACAGGGGGAAGGTATGAGCAGTTCTTC.

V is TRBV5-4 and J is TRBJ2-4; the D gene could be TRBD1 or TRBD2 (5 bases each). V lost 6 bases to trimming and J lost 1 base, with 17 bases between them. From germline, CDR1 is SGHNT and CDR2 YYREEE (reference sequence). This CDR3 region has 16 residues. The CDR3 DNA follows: TGTGCCAGCACCTCACCTCAGGGACCTGCCAAAAACATTCAGTACTTC. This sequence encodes CASTSPQGPAKNIQYF.

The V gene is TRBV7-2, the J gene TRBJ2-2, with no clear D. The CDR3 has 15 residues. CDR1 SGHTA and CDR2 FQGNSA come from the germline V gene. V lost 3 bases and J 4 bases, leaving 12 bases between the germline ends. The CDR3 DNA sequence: TGTGCCAGCAGCTTCGGGTTCGTGGGCACCGGGGAGCTGTTTTTT. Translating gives CASSFGFVGTGELFF. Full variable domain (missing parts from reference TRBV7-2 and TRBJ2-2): GAGVSQSPSNKVTEKGKDVELRCDPISGHTALYWYRQSLGQGLEFLIYFQGNSAPDKSGLPSDRFSAERTGGSVSTLTIQRTQQEDSAVYLCASSFGFVGTGELFFGEGSRLTVL.

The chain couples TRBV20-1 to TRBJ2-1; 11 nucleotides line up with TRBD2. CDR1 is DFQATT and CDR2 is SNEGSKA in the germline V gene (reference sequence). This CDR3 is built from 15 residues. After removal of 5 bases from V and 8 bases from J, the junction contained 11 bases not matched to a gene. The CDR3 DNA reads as TGCAGTGCTCGTAAACTAGCGGGGGTATGGGATGAGCAGTTCTTC. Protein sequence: CSARKLAGVWDEQFF.

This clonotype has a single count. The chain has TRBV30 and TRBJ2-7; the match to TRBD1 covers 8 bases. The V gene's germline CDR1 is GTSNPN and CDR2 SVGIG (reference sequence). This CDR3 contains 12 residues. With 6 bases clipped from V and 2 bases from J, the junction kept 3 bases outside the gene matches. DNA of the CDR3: TGTGCCTGCGAGACAGGGGCCTACGAGCAGTACTTC. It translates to CACETGAYEQYF.